One sample yielded the 27 T cell receptor beta chains listed below, sequenced in a study of T cell responses to AZD1222 COVID-19 vaccine. Sequencing was performed with immunoSEQ multiplex PCR; in TCRdb, only in-frame clones are kept and a portion is missing. The repertoire holds more than 150,000 clones, about 90% seen once, with roughly 2% in the top ten. Sequences were derived from peripheral blood, sampled 28 days after the second AZD1222 dose. Receptor source: an adult who received the AZD1222 COVID-19 vaccine.

The chain has TRBV7-3 and TRBJ2-2, with 8 bases matching TRBD1. Germline V gene sequence: CDR1 SGHTA, CDR2 FQGTGA. This CDR3 contains 15 residues. V gave up 5 bases and J gave up 4 bases; unmatched junction bases: 6. CDR3: CASSLPGQGTGELFF. In DNA form, the CDR3 reads TGTGCCAGCAGCCTTCCCGGACAGGGCACCGGGGAGCTGTTTTTT.

V and J are TRBV3-1 (or the pseudogene TRBV3-2) and TRBJ2-3; no firm D call. The CDR3 runs to 13 residues. Trimming shortened V by 4 bases and J by 2 bases, and 7 bases separated the two germline ends. Germline V gene data show CDR1 as LGHDT and CDR2 as YNNKEL (reference sequence). CDR3 sequence reads: CASSPRFTDTQYF. The CDR3 bases are TGTGCCAGCAGCCCTCGGTTCACAGATACGCAGTATTTT.

The chain has TRBV29-1 and TRBJ1-2; D might be TRBD1 (6 bases). V was pared by 6 bases and J by 3 bases, with 11 bases between. From germline, CDR1 is SQVTM and CDR2 ANQGSEA. This CDR3 is 12 amino acids long. CDR3 amino acids: CSVGDRYYGYTF. In DNA form, the CDR3 reads TGCAGCGTGGGAGACAGGTACTATGGCTACACCTTC.

V is TRBV2 and J is TRBJ1-5; a possible D gene is TRBD1 (5 bases). The germline gives CDR1 SNHLY, CDR2 FYNNEI. CDR3 length: 15 residues. V shed 1 base and J shed 2 bases, with 9 bases lying between them. The DNA of the CDR3 is TGTGCCAGCAGTGAAGGGGGGACGCGCAATCAGCCCCAGCATTTT. Translation: CASSEGGTRNQPQHF.

The table lists this clone with a count of one. This chain links TRBV2 with TRBJ2-3, with D possibly TRBD2 on 6 matching bases. Germline V lookup: CDR1 SNHLY, CDR2 FYNNEI. The ends were cut back, 8 bases at V and 0 bases at J, with 12 bases in the middle. This CDR3 spans 14 amino acids. The CDR3 DNA follows: TGTGCCAGCTCTCTAGCGATCAGCACAGATACGCAGTATTTT. Its protein product is CASSLAISTDTQYF.

The chain couples TRBV29-1 to TRBJ1-1; weak D call: TRBD1 (5 bases). Trimming removed 5 bases at V and 5 bases at J, with 15 bases between. The germline CDR1 and CDR2 sequences are SQVTM and ANQGSEA. The CDR3 contains 13 residues. In nucleotides, the CDR3 is TGCAGCGTTACAGATCGGGGCGGAACTGAAGCTTTCTTT. It specifies CSVTDRGGTEAFF.

J is TRBJ2-3 and V is TRBV7-2, with a weak D call TRBD2 (6 bases). This CDR3 has 16 residues. Trimming removed 6 bases at V and 2 bases at J, with 18 bases between. The germline gives CDR1 SGHTA, CDR2 FQGNSA. CDR3: CASRPAFGGTTDTQYF. The CDR3 coding sequence is TGTGCCAGCAGACCGGCGTTTGGCGGGACCACAGATACGCAGTATTTT.

The chain combines TRBV20-1 with TRBJ2-1, with D possibly being TRBD2 (6 bases). The germline gives CDR1 DFQATT, CDR2 SNEGSKA (reference sequence). The CDR3 totals 11 residues. The DNA for the CDR3 is TGCATCCCTGGAGGGGACAATGAGCAGTTCTTC. It translates to CIPGGDNEQFF.

The chain uses TRBV6-5 and TRBJ2-5; D remains unclear. Germline assignment: CDR1 MNHEY and CDR2 SVGAGI. Trimming cost V 6 bases and J 5 bases, with 10 bases left between them. This CDR3 region has 12 residues. CDR3 in DNA: TGTGCCAGCAGGCTGGTGGGGGAGACCCAGTACTTC. Protein product: CASRLVGETQYF.

This chain joins TRBV6-2 or TRBV6-3 and TRBJ1-5, with no clear D. With 4 bases removed from V and 6 bases from J, the gap between germline ends came to 10 bases. Germline V gene data show CDR1 as MNHEY and CDR2 as SVGEGT. The CDR3 contains 13 residues. CDR3 in amino acids: CASSFTGVQPQHF. The CDR3 DNA follows: TGTGCCAGCAGTTTCACTGGTGTTCAGCCCCAGCATTTT.

The chain carries TRBV28 and TRBJ2-6; a possible D gene is TRBD1 (6 bases). Trimming pared 6 bases from V and 0 bases from J, leaving 9 bases between. Germline-derived CDR1 and CDR2 are MDHEN and SYDVKM. The CDR3 is 15 residues long. CDR3 bases: TGTGCCAGCAGGACAGGATACTCTGGGGCCAACGTCCTGACTTTC. Translation: CASRTGYSGANVLTF.

The chain recombines TRBV18 with TRBJ2-3; D is unclear. The CDR3 has 13 residues. With 3 bases removed from V and 5 bases from J, the gap between germline ends came to 9 bases. Germline CDR1 and CDR2: KGHSH and LQKENI. The CDR3 loop reads CASSPLIGDTQYF. CDR3 bases: TGTGCCAGCTCACCCCTCATTGGAGATACGCAGTATTTT.

The chain combines TRBV9 with TRBJ1-6; D possibly corresponds to TRBD1 (5 bases). Germline assignment: CDR1 SGDLS and CDR2 YYNGEE. This CDR3 has 17 amino acids. V shed 3 bases and J shed 13 bases, with 26 bases lying between them. CDR3 sequence reads: CASSGGTAMGPEGPLHF. Written as DNA, the CDR3 is TGTGCCAGCAGCGGGGGAACGGCTATGGGGCCTGAGGGTCCCCTCCACTTT. Combining the CDR3 with reference TRBV9 and TRBJ1-6 gives the whole variable domain DSGVTQTPKHLITATGQRVTLRCSPRSGDLSVYWYQQSLDQGLQFLIQYYNGEERAKGNILERFSAQQFPDLHSELNLSSLELGDSALYFCASSGGTAMGPEGPLHFGNGTRLTVT.

The rearrangement links TRBV12-2 to TRBJ2-7; TRBD1 is taken as the D call from the table, unchecked against the DNA. TRBV12-2 is classified as a pseudogene. The CDR3 length is 17 residues. CDR3 residues: CASRLGTEGSSSYEQYF. The CDR3 region has the DNA TGTGCAAGTCGCTTGGGGACAGAGGGCTCTAGCTCCTACGAGCAGTACTTC.

The chain has TRBV28 and TRBJ2-3; possibly TRBD1 or TRBD2 for D (5 bases each). Germline V CDR1 and CDR2: MDHEN, SYDVKM. Trimming pared 3 bases from V and 4 bases from J, leaving 8 bases between. The CDR3 has 13 amino acids. Here the CDR3 DNA reads TGTGCCAGCAGTTTCCGAGGGGCAGATACGCAGTATTTT. This codes for CASSFRGADTQYF.

The chain recombines TRBV5-1 with TRBJ1-1; 7 positions match TRBD1. The CDR3 sequence is 15 residues long. Germline V gene sequence: CDR1 SGHRS, CDR2 YFSETQ. Germline trimming cut 4 bases from V and 1 base from J; bases unmatched to any gene: 7. CDR3 in amino acids: CASSPRQGRNTEAFF. In nucleotides, the CDR3 is TGCGCCAGCAGCCCCCGACAGGGAAGGAACACTGAAGCTTTCTTT.

The J gene is TRBJ2-3, the V gene TRBV13, with 7 positions matching TRBD2. The V gene's germline CDR1 is PRHDT and CDR2 FYEKMQ (reference sequence). This CDR3 has 18 residues. V dropped 2 bases and J dropped 3; count of bases not matched to a gene: 14. CDR3 nucleotide sequence: TGTGCCAGCAGCTTACCCCGTTCCCGGGGGGAAAAAACAGATACGCAGTATTTT. It is translated as CASSLPRSRGEKTDTQYF.

The V gene is TRBV18, the J gene TRBJ2-5; perhaps TRBD2 as D (6 bases). Trimming took off 2 bases at V and 4 bases at J, with 11 bases between the two ends. The CDR3 consists of 14 residues. Germline-derived CDR1 and CDR2 are KGHSH and LQKENI. DNA of the CDR3: TGTGCCAGCTCACCAACGGGGGTAGGAGAGACCCAGTACTTC. This encodes CASSPTGVGETQYF.

This chain connects TRBV2 to TRBJ1-1, with a tentative D call TRBD1 (5 bases). CDR1 SNHLY and CDR2 FYNNEI come from the germline V gene. The CDR3 consists of 14 residues. V lost 4 bases to trimming and J lost 1 base, with 10 bases between them. The CDR3 loop is CASSVRGSNTEAFF. CDR3 coding DNA: TGTGCCAGCAGTGTAAGGGGTTCGAACACTGAAGCTTTCTTT.

The V and J genes are TRBV5-6 and TRBJ1-2, with D perhaps matching TRBD1 (5 bases). Trimming removed 4 bases at V and 6 bases at J, with 19 bases between. The CDR3 has 15 residues. Per the germline V gene, CDR1 is SGHDT and CDR2 is YYEEEE. DNA for the CDR3: TGTGCCAGCAGCCCGGGTTATAGGGGCGTGGATGGCTACACCTTC. This sequence encodes CASSPGYRGVDGYTF. Combining the CDR3 with reference TRBV5-6 and TRBJ1-2 gives the whole variable domain DAGVTQSPTHLIKTRGQQVTLRCSPKSGHDTVSWYQQALGQGPQFIFQYYEEEERQRGNFPDRFSGHQFPNYSSELNVNALLLGDSALYLCASSPGYRGVDGYTFGSGTRLTVV.

Worth noting for this clone: Other DNA sequences in this specimen translate into the identical CDR3. V usage is TRBV4-3 and J usage is TRBJ2-7; TRBD2 matches 8 bases. The CDR3 length is 16 residues. The trim removed 1 base at V and 0 bases at J, leaving 5 bases unmatched. The V gene's germline CDR1 is LGHNA and CDR2 YSLEER. CDR3: CASSQVASGYSYEQYF. CDR3 in DNA: TGCGCCAGCAGCCAAGTTGCTAGCGGGTACTCCTACGAGCAGTACTTC.

This rearrangement joins TRBV7-9 to TRBJ1-1; tentative D call: TRBD1 (6 bases). Trimming shortened V by 5 bases and J by 9 bases, and 19 bases separated the two germline ends. CDR3 length: 14 amino acids. Germline V gives CDR1 SEHNR, CDR2 FQNEAQ (reference sequence). The CDR3 region is CASSREGETGKAFF. As DNA, the CDR3 is TGTGCCAGCAGCCGAGAAGGAGAGACAGGCAAAGCTTTCTTT.

This clone appeared a few times. The DNA is omitted, as the CDR3 cannot be located on it reliably, and the CDR3 follows TCRdb's listing. V usage is TRBV6-5 and J usage is TRBJ2-7; no DNA check was done on the table's D call, TRBD2. Germline CDR1 reads MNHEY; CDR2 reads SVGAGI. The CDR3 region is 15 residues in length, termini included. The CDR3 reads CASSTSTSGGYEQYF.

The chain recombines TRBV24-1 with TRBJ2-7; TRBD2 matches 7 bases. The germline gives CDR1 KGHDR, CDR2 SFDVKD. This CDR3 region has 14 residues. V was pared by 5 bases and J by 0 bases, with 3 bases of the junction left unmatched. DNA of the CDR3: TGTGCCACCAGTGCCGGGACTAACTCCTACGAGCAGTACTTC. Amino acids: CATSAGTNSYEQYF.

The chain joins TRBV19 to TRBJ1-1; no firm D call. Germline CDR1 LNHDA, CDR2 SQIVND (reference sequence). V was pared by 1 base and J by 5 bases, with 11 bases between. The CDR3 consists of 14 residues. The CDR3 spells CASSIGLGGTEAFF. The CDR3 DNA reads TGTGCCAGTAGTATAGGGCTGGGAGGGACTGAAGCTTTCTTT.

This chain links TRBV28 with TRBJ2-6; 9 bases agree with TRBD1. Germline-derived CDR1 and CDR2 are MDHEN and SYDVKM. The V and J ends lost 2 bases and 0 bases, in that order; junction bases with no gene match: 5. This CDR3 comprises 18 residues. CDR3 residues: CASSLNTGGNSGANVLTF. CDR3 coding DNA: TGTGCCAGCAGTTTAAATACAGGGGGCAACTCTGGGGCCAACGTCCTGACTTTC.

This sequence joins TRBV11-2 and TRBJ2-1; D assignment may be TRBD1 or TRBD2 (5 bases each). Per germline, CDR1 SGHAT and CDR2 FQNNGV. Trimming removed 5 bases at V and 3 bases at J, with 20 bases between. The CDR3 extends over 17 amino acids. The CDR3 sequence: CASSPPTGTGYYNEQFF. The CDR3 DNA follows: TGTGCCAGCAGCCCCCCGACGGGGACGGGGTACTACAATGAGCAGTTCTTC.